The 26 T cell receptor beta chains below all came from one sample that was sequenced in a study of shared clonotypes between healthy human individuals. In the naive CD8 group, cells lacked CD45RO and were positively selected for CCR7, so terminally differentiated effector memory CD45RA+ cells were left out. Assay used: immunoSEQ multiplex PCR; TCRdb lists only in-frame clones, some missing. There are approximately 2,200,000 clones in the sample; approximately 94% occur only once, and 1.7% lies in the top ten. The sequenced sample consisted of naive CD8+ T cells from PBMCs. The receptor set was obtained from a man aged 18 to 30 in good health. Some clones in this sample may be carry-over from other donors' samples.

This sequence joins TRBV6-1 and TRBJ1-1; D gene unclear. The V gene lost 8 bases and the J gene lost 8 bases, with 12 bases spanning the gap. Germline-derived CDR1 and CDR2 are MNHNS and SASEGT. The CDR3 consists of 11 residues. The CDR3 DNA reads TGTGCCAGCCCCCGGGCGGCAGAAGCTTTCTTT. This translates into CASPRAAEAFF.

The chain employs TRBV7-8 and TRBJ1-5; TRBD1 agrees at 7 bases. The CDR3 is made up of 16 amino acids. Per germline, CDR1 SGHVS and CDR2 FQNEAQ. V dropped 3 bases and J dropped 0; count of bases not matched to a gene: 5. CDR3 nucleotides: TGTGCCAGCAGCTTGACGGGACAGTCTAGCAATCAGCCCCAGCATTTT. Protein: CASSLTGQSSNQPQHF.

The V and J genes are TRBV27 and TRBJ1-5; 10 bases map to TRBD1. The CDR3 is 17 amino acids. Germline CDR1 reads MNHEY; CDR2 reads SMNVEV (reference sequence). V lost 8 bases and J lost 1; bases outside the gene matches: 11. The CDR3 loop is CASGPGTGVWSNQPQHF. Written as DNA, the CDR3 is TGTGCCAGCGGTCCCGGGACAGGGGTTTGGAGCAATCAGCCCCAGCATTTT.

The chain combines TRBV11-2 with TRBJ2-1, with D unresolved. V was cut by 2 bases and J by 7 bases, with 15 bases left in between. Germline lookup yields CDR1 SGHAT and CDR2 FQNNGV. The CDR3 loop spans 15 amino acids. CDR3 nucleotides: TGTGCCAGCAGCTTACCGGCCCCGGTTGGGAATGAGCAGTTCTTC. This encodes CASSLPAPVGNEQFF.

This chain uses TRBV15 with TRBJ2-7; 8 nucleotides agree with TRBD2. V trimming: 6 bases; J trimming: 7 bases; junction bases outside the gene matches: 2. Germline values: CDR1 LNHNV, CDR2 YYDKDF (reference sequence). CDR3 size: 11 residues. CDR3 protein: CATRSGREQYF. In DNA, the CDR3 is TGTGCCACCAGGAGCGGGAGAGAGCAGTACTTC. The full variable domain, completed using reference TRBV15 and TRBJ2-7, is DAMVIQNPRYQVTQFGKPVTLSCSQTLNHNVMYWYQQKSSQAPKLLFHYYDKDFNNEADTPDNFQSRRPNTSFCFLDIRSPGLGDTAMYLCATRSGREQYFGPGTRLTVT.

J is TRBJ2-1 and V is TRBV10-2; a possible D gene is TRBD2 (6 bases). CDR1 WSHSY and CDR2 SAAADI come from the germline V gene. The V gene lost 8 bases and the J gene lost 10 bases, with 21 bases spanning the gap. The CDR3 extends over 14 amino acids. This chain's CDR3 is CASGISSGRHEQFF. CDR3 in DNA: TGCGCCAGCGGGATCTCATCCGGGAGACACGAGCAGTTCTTC.

V and J are TRBV27 and TRBJ2-7; 9 bases match TRBD1. Germline loops: CDR1 MNHEY, CDR2 SMNVEV (reference sequence). The V segment lost 5 bases and the J segment 3 bases; nucleotides outside the gene matches: 8. CDR3 size: 15 residues. The CDR3 loop reads CASSGTGQGFYEQYF. In DNA form, the CDR3 reads TGTGCCAGCAGTGGGACGGGACAGGGCTTCTACGAGCAGTACTTC.

This clone was counted a single time. V and J are TRBV4-1 and TRBJ2-3, with D unclear. This CDR3 is built from 18 residues. In germline, CDR1 is MGHRA, CDR2 YSYEKL. V was trimmed by 4 bases and J by 0 bases, leaving 20 bases between them. CDR3: CASSPGDVRHKSTDTQYF. CDR3 bases: TGCGCCAGCAGCCCCGGAGACGTTAGGCACAAAAGCACAGATACGCAGTATTTT.

The chain has TRBV14 and TRBJ2-7; weak D call: TRBD1 (6 bases). The germline gives CDR1 SGHDN, CDR2 FVKESK. Trimming removed 0 bases from V and 3 bases from J, with 12 bases in between. The CDR3 sequence is 15 residues long. CDR3 protein: CASSQEMGHSYEQYF. DNA of the CDR3: TGTGCCAGCAGCCAAGAAATGGGACACAGCTACGAGCAGTACTTC. Combining the CDR3 with reference TRBV14 and TRBJ2-7 gives the whole variable domain EAGVTQFPSHSVIEKGQTVTLRCDPISGHDNLYWYRRVMGKEIKFLLHFVKESKQDESGMPNNRFLAERTGGTYSTLKVQPAELEDSGVYFCASSQEMGHSYEQYFGPGTRLTVT.

The count of this clone is one. V usage is TRBV27 and J usage is TRBJ2-1; no reliable D call. Trimming left V 2 bases short and J 4 bases short, with 9 bases between. CDR1 MNHEY and CDR2 SMNVEV come from the germline V gene (reference sequence). The CDR3 loop spans 14 amino acids. DNA of the CDR3: TGTGCCAGCAGTTTAATCAGTACTTACAATGAGCAGTTCTTC. Its translation is CASSLISTYNEQFF.

The CDR3 loop reads CASSSTGGGNTEAFF. CDR3 nucleotide sequence: TGCGCCAGCTCCTCAACTGGGGGGGGGAACACTGAAGCTTTCTTT. The gene calls are TRBV4-1 and TRBJ1-1, with D possibly being TRBD1 (5 bases). The CDR3 covers 15 residues. Deletions cut 8 bases from V and 1 base from J, with 17 bases between. The germline V gene encodes CDR1 MGHRA and CDR2 YSYEKL.

The chain recombines TRBV4-2 with TRBJ2-2, with a weak D call TRBD2 (6 bases). Trimming took off 4 bases at V and 8 bases at J, with 8 bases between the two ends. The CDR3 sequence is 12 residues long. Germline lookup yields CDR1 LGHNA and CDR2 YNFKEQ. CDR3 in amino acids: CASSLEGGELFF. The CDR3 coding sequence is TGTGCCAGCAGCCTGGAGGGGGGGGAGCTGTTTTTT.

As for this clone: A read error may produce the germline difference seen at one junction end. The chain carries TRBV6-5 and TRBJ1-2, with TRBD1 identical over 10 bases. Germline CDR1 MNHEY, CDR2 SVGAGI. The CDR3 extends over 14 amino acids. CDR3 amino acids: CASSPETGGYRYTF. CDR3 bases: TGTGCCAGCAGCCCCGAGACAGGGGGCTATCGCTACACCTTC.

In DNA, the CDR3 is TGTGCCAGCAGTTTATCTGGGCCCACCGGGGAGCTGTTTTTT. Protein: CASSLSGPTGELFF. The chain couples TRBV28 to TRBJ2-2; no clear D. The V end was cut by 1 base, the J end by 4 bases, with 7 bases between. CDR1 and CDR2 (germline): MDHEN, SYDVKM. The CDR3 is 14 amino acids.

This clone was counted once. At the DNA level, this CDR3 is encoded by other sequences in the same sample as well. The V and J genes are TRBV19 and TRBJ1-1, with D unresolved. CDR1 and CDR2 (germline): LNHDA, SQIVND (reference sequence). This CDR3 spans 15 amino acids. Between the trimmed V and J ends, which lost 3 bases and 0 bases, there was a span of 11 bases. CDR3 sequence reads: CASSISPGMNTEAFF. In nucleotides, the CDR3 is TGTGCCAGTAGTATTTCTCCAGGAATGAACACTGAAGCTTTCTTT. Using reference TRBV19 and TRBJ1-1 for the parts outside the CDR3, the full variable domain is DGGITQSPKYLFRKEGQNVTLSCEQNLNHDAMYWYRQDPGQGLRLIYYSQIVNDFQKGDIAEGYSVSREKKESFPLTVTSAQKNPTAFYLCASSISPGMNTEAFFGQGTRLTVV.

V gene TRBV2 combines with J gene TRBJ2-5, with no clear D. The J call may be wrong; the DNA end is better matched by TRBJ2-7. CDR1 and CDR2 from the germline V gene are SNHLY and FYNNEI. This CDR3 has 15 residues. The DNA of the CDR3 is TGTGCCAGCAGTGAACCGGCGTCGAGCTCCTACGAGCAGTACTTC. Encoded protein: CASSEPASSSYEQYF.

The CDR3 DNA reads TGTGCCAGCAGCTTAGACCCCACCGGGACTAGCGCCTACAATGAGCAGTTCTTC. Its translation: CASSLDPTGTSAYNEQFF. The chain is built from TRBV7-3 and TRBJ2-1, with 10 bases identical to TRBD2. Losses at the gene ends were 2 bases for V and 2 bases for J; bases not matched to a gene: 9. From germline, CDR1 is SGHTA and CDR2 FQGTGA. This CDR3 is 18 amino acids long.

The V call is TRBV9, the J call TRBJ2-1, with 9 bases matching TRBD1. CDR3 length: 14 residues. V shed 0 bases and J 7 bases; nucleotides not matched to a gene: 2. Per germline, CDR1 SGDLS and CDR2 YYNGEE. The CDR3 loop is CASSVDRGQNEQFF. In DNA form, the CDR3 reads TGTGCCAGCAGCGTAGACAGGGGGCAGAATGAGCAGTTCTTC.

The chain employs TRBV5-4 and TRBJ2-7; D is undetermined. The CDR3 runs to 13 residues. V shed 1 base and J shed 2 bases, with 7 bases lying between them. Germline assignment: CDR1 SGHNT and CDR2 YYREEE (reference sequence). The CDR3 DNA reads as TGTGCCAGCAGCTTGACTCCCACCTACGAGCAGTACTTC. This translates into CASSLTPTYEQYF.

The chain employs TRBV19 and TRBJ2-7, with 7 bases matching TRBD1. Germline-derived CDR1 and CDR2 are LNHDA and SQIVND (reference sequence). Trimming removed 5 bases from V and 0 bases from J; junction bases left unmatched: 10. CDR3 length: 16 amino acids. CDR3 loop: CASSERTGKHSYEQYF. CDR3 bases: TGTGCCAGTAGTGAGAGGACAGGCAAACACTCCTACGAGCAGTACTTC.

The chain links TRBV2 to TRBJ2-1; D gene uncertain. The CDR3 covers 16 residues. Germline V gene lookup returns CDR1 SNHLY and CDR2 FYNNEI. V was cut by 1 base and J by 1 base, with 11 bases left in between. The CDR3 bases are TGTGCCAGCAGTGAAGAATGGAGCCCTTCCTACAATGAGCAGTTCTTC. Its protein product is CASSEEWSPSYNEQFF.

J is TRBJ1-1 and V is TRBV29-1; D is possibly TRBD1 (5 bases). Germline CDR1 SQVTM, CDR2 ANQGSEA. This CDR3 comprises 10 residues. The germline V and J ends were trimmed by 8 bases and 5 bases, with 9 bases remaining between them. The CDR3 sequence is CSHGGTEAFF. The CDR3 DNA sequence: TGCAGCCACGGGGGAACTGAAGCTTTCTTT.

Turning to this clone: Different DNA sequences within this sample yield the same CDR3. The rearrangement links TRBV27 to TRBJ2-7; perhaps TRBD2 as D (6 bases). CDR1 and CDR2 from the germline V gene are MNHEY and SMNVEV (reference sequence). V lost 6 bases to trimming and J lost 0 bases, with 6 bases between them. This CDR3 contains 12 residues. CDR3 amino acids: CASRGGSYEQYF. The CDR3 region has the DNA TGTGCCAGCAGGGGGGGCTCCTACGAGCAGTACTTC.

The chain carries TRBV7-8 and TRBJ2-3; a weak D match, TRBD2 (5 bases). The CDR3 runs to 17 residues. Trimming took 5 bases from V and 6 from J, leaving 24 bases between them. Germline V gives CDR1 SGHVS, CDR2 FQNEAQ. This CDR3 reads CASSPRSPGDWADTQYF. CDR3 DNA: TGTGCCAGCAGCCCAAGGAGCCCCGGGGATTGGGCGGATACGCAGTATTTT.

The gene calls are TRBV9 and TRBJ2-5; D is ambiguous. CDR1 and CDR2 (germline): SGDLS, YYNGEE. The CDR3 is 13 residues long. Trimming removed 0 bases from V and 7 bases from J, with 10 bases in between. The CDR3 DNA reads TGTGCCAGCAGCGTAGGGGTCATCGGGACCCAGTACTTC. The encoded protein is CASSVGVIGTQYF.

The chain employs TRBV7-9 and TRBJ2-7; 7 bases map to TRBD1. CDR3 length: 14 amino acids. Germline loops: CDR1 SEHNR, CDR2 FQNEAQ (reference sequence). V was clipped by 2 bases and J by 1 base; unmatched bases: 2. The CDR3 sequence: CASSLTGQSYEQYF. The CDR3 coding sequence is TGTGCCAGCAGCTTAACGGGACAGTCCTACGAGCAGTACTTC.